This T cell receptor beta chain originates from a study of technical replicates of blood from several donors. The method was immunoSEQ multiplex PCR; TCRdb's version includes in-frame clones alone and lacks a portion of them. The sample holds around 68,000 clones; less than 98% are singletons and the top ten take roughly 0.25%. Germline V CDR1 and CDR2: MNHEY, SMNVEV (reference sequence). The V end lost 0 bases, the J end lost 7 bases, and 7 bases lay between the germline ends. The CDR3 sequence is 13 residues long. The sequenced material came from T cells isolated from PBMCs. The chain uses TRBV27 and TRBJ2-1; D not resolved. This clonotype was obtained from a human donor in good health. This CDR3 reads CASSLSKANEQFF. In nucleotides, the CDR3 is TGTGCCAGCAGTTTATCGAAAGCGAATGAGCAGTTCTTC.